A selection of T cell receptor beta chains follows, all from one sample in a study of CD4+ T cells in melanoma. The protocol was immunoSEQ multiplex PCR, while the TCRdb copy is restricted to in-frame clones and leaves out a portion. Among more than 8,000 clones listed, about 73% were seen once. The sequenced material came from cells from a culture (not recorded whether cultured in vitro). The receptor source for this set is a human donor with melanoma. CDR3s include the opening cysteine and the closing phenylalanine or tryptophan. D genes are given only for firm matches. Clone size is shown for a subset of rows, as once, few, many or a class of expanded clone.

size,D,J,V,CDR3,DNA
-,-,TRBJ2-7,TRBV3-1/TRBV3-2,CASSPLLGYEQYF,TGTGCCAGCAGCCCCCTGCTAGGCTACGAGCAGTACTTC
-,-,TRBJ2-7,TRBV19,CASSIYGQGEQYF,TGTGCCAGTAGTATTTACGGTCAAGGGGAGCAGTACTTC
-,-,TRBJ1-1,TRBV18,CASSRQLNTEAFF,TGTGCCAGCTCACGACAGTTGAACACTGAAGCTTTCTTT
-,-,TRBJ2-7,TRBV2,CASKVGESYEQYF,TGTGCCAGCAAGGTGGGAGAATCCTACGAGCAGTACTTC
-,TRBD2,TRBJ2-7,TRBV3-1/TRBV3-2,CASSQFELAGEQYF,TGTGCCAGCAGCCAATTTGAGCTAGCGGGTGAGCAGTACTTC
-,-,TRBJ1-1,TRBV10-2,CASSENGGTEAFF,TGCGCCAGCAGTGAAAACGGGGGCACTGAAGCTTTCTTT
once,-,TRBJ1-1,TRBV6-5,CASSYSTAGGTEAFF,TGTGCCAGCAGTTACTCGACAGCGGGGGGAACTGAAGCTTTCTTT
-,-,TRBJ1-2,TRBV27,CASKRDGVDYGYTF,TGTGCCAGCAAAAGGGACGGAGTTGACTATGGCTACACCTTC
once,TRBD1,TRBJ2-1,TRBV6-1,CASSEPTGGRYNEQFF,TGTGCCAGCAGTGAACCGACAGGGGGCCGATACAATGAGCAGTTCTTC
-,TRBD1,TRBJ1-6,TRBV6-5,CASSYRQGAGNSPLHF,TGTGCCAGCAGTTACCGGCAGGGGGCGGGTAATTCACCCCTCCACTTT
-,TRBD2,TRBJ2-1,TRBV9,CASSVDGGGYNEQFF,TGTGCCAGCAGCGTAGACGGGGGGGGGTACAATGAGCAGTTCTTC
-,-,TRBJ1-5,TRBV10-3,CAISIGMSGGPQHF,TGTGCCATCAGTATCGGGATGAGTGGCGGGCCCCAGCATTTT
-,TRBD1,TRBJ1-1,TRBV6-5,CASSSLSRTGGRAFF,TGTGCCAGCAGTTCGCTATCCCGGACAGGGGGCCGAGCTTTCTTT
-,TRBD2,TRBJ2-7,TRBV4-2,CASSRSLAGGVAEQYF,TGTGCCAGCAGCCGGTCCCTAGCGGGGGGGGTTGCTGAGCAGTACTTC
-,-,TRBJ1-1,TRBV18,CASSPGDTREAFF,TGTGCCAGCTCACCAGGTGACACCCGAGAAGCTTTCTTT
-,-,TRBJ1-4,TRBV2,CASIPAPAQSEKLFF,TGTGCCAGCATCCCTGCCCCAGCCCAAAGTGAAAAACTGTTTTTT
few,TRBD1,TRBJ2-3,TRBV7-8,CASSLRGGTGVISDTQYF,TGTGCCAGCAGCTTAAGAGGCGGCACAGGGGTAATATCAGATACGCAGTATTTT
-,-,TRBJ1-1,TRBV18,CASFPTRNTEAFF,TGTGCCAGCTTCCCGACCCGGAACACTGAAGCTTTCTTT
-,-,TRBJ2-1,TRBV3-1/TRBV3-2,CASSQGSSIGTRKFF,TGTGCCAGCAGCCAAGGCTCTTCGATCGGGACTCGAAAGTTCTTC
-,TRBD1,TRBJ1-4,TRBV2,CASRDRGEKLFF,TGTGCCAGCAGGGACAGGGGTGAAAAACTGTTTTTT
-,-,TRBJ2-3,TRBV30,CAWRKSRLSGISTDTQYF,TGTGCCTGGCGGAAGAGCCGATTATCAGGGATTAGCACAGATACGCAGTATTTT
-,-,TRBJ2-1,TRBV14,CASSHAVNEQFF,TGTGCCAGCAGCCATGCGGTCAATGAGCAGTTCTTC
-,-,TRBJ1-6,TRBV2,CAGGELHSPLHF,TGTGCTGGGGGGGAACTCCATTCACCCCTCCACTTT
-,-,TRBJ1-3,TRBV6-1,CASSESMSSGNTIYF,TGTGCCAGCAGTGAAAGTATGAGCTCTGGAAACACCATATATTTT
-,TRBD1,TRBJ1-1,TRBV19,CASSRGQGIIEAFF,TGTGCCAGTAGCCGCGGACAGGGCATAATTGAAGCTTTCTTT
-,-,TRBJ2-3,TRBV9,CASSVSQQGFSEDTQYF,TGTGCCAGCAGCGTAAGCCAACAGGGTTTTTCGGAGGATACGCAGTATTTT
-,TRBD1,TRBJ2-2,TRBV6-5,CASSSGTATNTGELFF,TGTGCCAGCAGTTCCGGGACAGCAACGAACACCGGGGAGCTGTTTTTT
few,-,TRBJ2-1,TRBV5-1,CASSFGGLAGNEQFF,TGCGCCAGCAGCTTCGGTGGCCTAGCAGGAAATGAGCAGTTCTTC
-,-,TRBJ1-3,TRBV7-3,CASSLQGGISGNTIYF,TGTGCCAGCAGCTTACAGGGTGGGATCTCTGGAAACACCATATATTTT
once,-,TRBJ1-1,TRBV5-1,CASSSGRRIEAFF,TGCGCCAGCAGCTCGGGTAGACGGATTGAAGCTTTCTTT
-,TRBD1,TRBJ1-4,TRBV7-8,CASGRTGGTEKLFF,TGTGCCAGCGGCAGGACAGGGGGGACTGAAAAACTGTTTTTT
-,-,TRBJ2-1,TRBV7-9,CASSQELNEQFF,TGTGCCAGCAGCCAAGAACTCAATGAGCAGTTCTTC
-,-,TRBJ1-2,TRBV18,CASAPPGNSYGYTF,TGTGCCAGCGCCCCCCCCGGGAACTCCTATGGCTACACCTTC
-,TRBD1,TRBJ2-7,TRBV5-1,CASSRGGTGGGYEQYF,TGCGCCAGCAGCCGTGGGGGGACAGGGGGCGGATACGAGCAGTACTTC
-,-,TRBJ2-5,TRBV5-1,CASSWGLRGYQETQYF,TGCGCCAGCAGCTGGGGGTTGAGGGGGTACCAAGAGACCCAGTACTTC